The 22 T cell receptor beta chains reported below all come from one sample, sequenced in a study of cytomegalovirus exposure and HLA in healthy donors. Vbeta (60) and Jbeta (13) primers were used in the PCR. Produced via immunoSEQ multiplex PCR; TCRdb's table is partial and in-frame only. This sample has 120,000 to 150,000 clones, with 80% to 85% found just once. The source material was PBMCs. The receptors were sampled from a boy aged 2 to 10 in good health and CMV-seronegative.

CDR3 amino acids: CSVESGGAGYGYTF. DNA of the CDR3: TGCAGCGTTGAATCGGGAGGGGCAGGGTATGGCTACACCTTC. The V and J genes are TRBV29-1 and TRBJ1-2, with D maybe TRBD1 (5 bases). This CDR3 comprises 14 residues. Trimming took off 2 bases at V and 5 bases at J, with 15 bases between the two ends. CDR1 is SQVTM, CDR2 ANQGSEA, per germline.

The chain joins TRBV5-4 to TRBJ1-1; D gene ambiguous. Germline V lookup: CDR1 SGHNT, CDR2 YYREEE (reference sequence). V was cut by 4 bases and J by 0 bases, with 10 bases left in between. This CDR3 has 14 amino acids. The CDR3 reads CASSTGGMNTEAFF. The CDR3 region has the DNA TGTGCCAGCAGCACCGGAGGGATGAACACTGAAGCTTTCTTT.

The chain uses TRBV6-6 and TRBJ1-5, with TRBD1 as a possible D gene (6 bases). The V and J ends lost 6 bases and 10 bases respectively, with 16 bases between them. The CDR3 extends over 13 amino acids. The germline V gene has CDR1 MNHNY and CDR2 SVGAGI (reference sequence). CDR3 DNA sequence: TGTGCCAGCAGCCCCTCAGGGGAGACACCCCAGCATTTT. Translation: CASSPSGETPQHF.

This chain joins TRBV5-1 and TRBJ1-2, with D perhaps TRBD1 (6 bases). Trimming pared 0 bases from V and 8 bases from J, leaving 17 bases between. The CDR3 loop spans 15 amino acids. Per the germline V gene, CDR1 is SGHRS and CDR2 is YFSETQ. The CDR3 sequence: CASSLATGGASGYTF. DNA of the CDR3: TGCGCCAGCAGCTTGGCCACGGGGGGCGCATCAGGCTACACCTTC.

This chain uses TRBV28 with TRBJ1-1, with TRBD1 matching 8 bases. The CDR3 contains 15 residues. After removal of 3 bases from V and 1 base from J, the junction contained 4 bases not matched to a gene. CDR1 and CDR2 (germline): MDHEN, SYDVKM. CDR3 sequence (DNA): TGTGCCAGCAGTTTCCCAGGGACAGGGAACACTGAAGCTTTCTTT. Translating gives CASSFPGTGNTEAFF.

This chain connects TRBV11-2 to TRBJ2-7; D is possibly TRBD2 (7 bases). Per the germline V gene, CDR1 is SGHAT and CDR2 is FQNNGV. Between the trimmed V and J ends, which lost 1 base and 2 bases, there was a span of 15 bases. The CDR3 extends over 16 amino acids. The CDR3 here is CASSLGGGTPTYEQYF. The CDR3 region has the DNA TGTGCCAGCAGCTTAGGGGGGGGGACACCTACCTACGAGCAGTACTTC.

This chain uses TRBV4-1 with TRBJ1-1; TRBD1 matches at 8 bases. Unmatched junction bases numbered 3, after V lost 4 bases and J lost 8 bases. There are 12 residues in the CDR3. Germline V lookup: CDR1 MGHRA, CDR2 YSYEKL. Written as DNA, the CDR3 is TGCGCCAGCAGCCTACGACAGGGGGAAGCTTTCTTT. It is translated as CASSLRQGEAFF.

The CDR3 DNA is TGTGCCAGTAGTAGTAGCAGCCAGGGGTTTACGGATACGCAGTATTTT. This gives the protein CASSSSSQGFTDTQYF. The chain combines TRBV19 with TRBJ2-3; D may be TRBD1 (6 bases). CDR1 and CDR2 (germline): LNHDA, SQIVND (reference sequence). V lost 4 bases to trimming and J lost 6 bases, with 20 bases between them. This CDR3 comprises 16 residues. Full variable domain (rest looked up from reference TRBV19 and TRBJ2-3): DGGITQSPKYLFRKEGQNVTLSCEQNLNHDAMYWYRQDPGQGLRLIYYSQIVNDFQKGDIAEGYSVSREKKESFPLTVTSAQKNPTAFYLCASSSSSQGFTDTQYFGPGTRLTVL.

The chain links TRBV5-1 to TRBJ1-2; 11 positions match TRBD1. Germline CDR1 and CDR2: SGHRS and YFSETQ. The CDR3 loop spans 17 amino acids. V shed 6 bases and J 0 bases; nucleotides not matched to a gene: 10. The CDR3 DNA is TGCGCCAGCAAAGAGGCGGGACAGGGGGGCACTAACTATGGCTACACCTTC. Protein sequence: CASKEAGQGGTNYGYTF.

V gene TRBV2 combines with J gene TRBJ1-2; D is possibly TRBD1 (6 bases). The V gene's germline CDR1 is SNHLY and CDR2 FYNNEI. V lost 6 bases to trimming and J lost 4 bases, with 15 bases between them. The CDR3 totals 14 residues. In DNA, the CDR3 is TGTGCCAGCAGGAGGTTGGCCAGGGGCTATGGCTACACCTTC. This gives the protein CASRRLARGYGYTF.

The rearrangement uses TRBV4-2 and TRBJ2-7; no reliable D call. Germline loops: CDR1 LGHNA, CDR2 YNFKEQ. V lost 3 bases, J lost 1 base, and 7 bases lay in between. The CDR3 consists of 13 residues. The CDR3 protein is CASSQRLSYEQYF. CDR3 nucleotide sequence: TGTGCCAGCAGCCAGAGACTGTCCTACGAGCAGTACTTC.

The chain's CDR3 is CASSVEREDYEQYF. CDR3 DNA: TGTGCCAGCAGCGTAGAGAGGGAGGACTACGAGCAGTACTTC. The chain uses TRBV9 and TRBJ2-7; D is perhaps TRBD2 (6 bases). Trimming cost V 0 bases and J 3 bases, with 10 bases left between them. The CDR3 consists of 14 residues. Germline CDR1 and CDR2: SGDLS and YYNGEE.

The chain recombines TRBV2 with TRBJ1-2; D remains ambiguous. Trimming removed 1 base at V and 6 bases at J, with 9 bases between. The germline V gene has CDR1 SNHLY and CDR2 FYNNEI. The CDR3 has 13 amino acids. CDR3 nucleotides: TGTGCCAGCAGTGAAGAAAGTGAGGATGGCTACACCTTC. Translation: CASSEESEDGYTF.

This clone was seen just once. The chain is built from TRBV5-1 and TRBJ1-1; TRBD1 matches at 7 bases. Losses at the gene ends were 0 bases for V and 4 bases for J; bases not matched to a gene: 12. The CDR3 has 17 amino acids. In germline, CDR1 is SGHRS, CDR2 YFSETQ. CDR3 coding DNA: TGCGCCAGCAGCTTGGCCCAAGACAGGGTAATTAGCACTGAAGCTTTCTTT. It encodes CASSLAQDRVISTEAFF.

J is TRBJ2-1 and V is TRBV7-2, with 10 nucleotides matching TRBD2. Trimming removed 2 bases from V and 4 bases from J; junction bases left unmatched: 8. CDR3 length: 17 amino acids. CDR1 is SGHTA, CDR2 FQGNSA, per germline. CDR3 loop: CASSLSLAGAMYNEQFF. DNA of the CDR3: TGTGCCAGCAGCTTATCCCTAGCGGGAGCCATGTACAATGAGCAGTTCTTC. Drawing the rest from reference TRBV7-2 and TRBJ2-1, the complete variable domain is GAGVSQSPSNKVTEKGKDVELRCDPISGHTALYWYRQSLGQGLEFLIYFQGNSAPDKSGLPSDRFSAERTGGSVSTLTIQRTQQEDSAVYLCASSLSLAGAMYNEQFFGPGTRLTVL.

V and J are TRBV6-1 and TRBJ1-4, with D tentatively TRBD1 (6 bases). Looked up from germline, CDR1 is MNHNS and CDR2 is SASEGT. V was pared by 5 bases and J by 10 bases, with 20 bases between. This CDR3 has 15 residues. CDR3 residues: CASSSLGQKKGKLFF. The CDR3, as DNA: TGTGCCAGCAGTTCCCTTGGACAGAAGAAGGGAAAACTGTTTTTT.

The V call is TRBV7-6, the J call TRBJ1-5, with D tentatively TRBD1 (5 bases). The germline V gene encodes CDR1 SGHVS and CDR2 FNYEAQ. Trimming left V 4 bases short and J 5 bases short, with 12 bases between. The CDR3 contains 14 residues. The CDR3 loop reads CASSYGGDDQPQHF. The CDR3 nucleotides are TGTGCCAGCAGCTATGGGGGGGACGATCAGCCCCAGCATTTT.

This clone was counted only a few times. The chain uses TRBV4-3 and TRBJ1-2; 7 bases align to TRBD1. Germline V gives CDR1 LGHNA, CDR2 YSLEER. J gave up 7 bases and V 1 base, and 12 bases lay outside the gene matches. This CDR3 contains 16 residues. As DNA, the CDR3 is TGCGCCAGCAGCCAAGTCGGGACACAGGGACAGTCTGGCTACACCTTC. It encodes CASSQVGTQGQSGYTF.

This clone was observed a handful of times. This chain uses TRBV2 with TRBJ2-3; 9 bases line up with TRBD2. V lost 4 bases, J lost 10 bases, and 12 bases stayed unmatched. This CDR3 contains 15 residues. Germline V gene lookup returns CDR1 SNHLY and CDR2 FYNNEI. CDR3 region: CASSGLADSGWAQYF. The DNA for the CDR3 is TGTGCCAGCAGTGGACTAGCGGACTCAGGATGGGCGCAGTATTTT.

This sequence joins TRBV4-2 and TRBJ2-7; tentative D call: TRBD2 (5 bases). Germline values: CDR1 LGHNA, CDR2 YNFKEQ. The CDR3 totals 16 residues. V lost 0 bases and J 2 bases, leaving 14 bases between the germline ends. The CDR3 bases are TGTGCCAGCAGCCAAGATAGGAGGACGGTTACCTACGAGCAGTACTTC. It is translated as CASSQDRRTVTYEQYF.

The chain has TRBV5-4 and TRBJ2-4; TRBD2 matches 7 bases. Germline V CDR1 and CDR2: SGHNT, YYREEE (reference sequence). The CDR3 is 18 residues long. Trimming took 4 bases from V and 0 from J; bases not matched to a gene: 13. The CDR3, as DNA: TGTGCCAGCAGCCGCCCCCTCGGAAGCGGGGAAGCCAAAAACATTCAGTACTTC. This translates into CASSRPLGSGEAKNIQYF.

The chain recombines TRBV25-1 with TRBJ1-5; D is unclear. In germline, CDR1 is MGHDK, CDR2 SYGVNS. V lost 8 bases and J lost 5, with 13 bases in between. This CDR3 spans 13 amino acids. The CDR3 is CASSYLGDQPQHF. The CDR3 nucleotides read TGTGCCAGCTCTTACCTAGGTGATCAGCCCCAGCATTTT.